The 22 T cell receptor beta chains below were found in one sample sequenced in a study of T cells in Graves' hyperthyroidism and ophthalmopathy. TCR beta CDR3 region amplification was performed from RNA transcripts. HTBI primers were the set used in a first-round RT-PCR of the TCR CDR3. MiXCR, applied by TCRdb to the multiplex PCR reads, yields one record per CDR3 protein. The table lists fewer than 650,000 distinct CDR3 sequences, roughly 45% of them singletons. The sample taken for sequencing was peripheral blood or thyroid tissue (not recorded which). All receptors derive from an adult woman with Graves' disease, either hyperthyroidism or ophthalmopathy (not recorded which).

The chain employs TRBV7-8 and TRBJ2-5, with TRBD1 as a possible D gene (6 bases). The CDR3 sequence is 14 residues long. Trimming shortened V by 5 bases and J by 5 bases, and 15 bases separated the two germline ends. Germline-derived CDR1 and CDR2 are SGHVS and FQNEAQ. The chain's CDR3 is CASSLRGGLETQYF. CDR3 DNA sequence: TGTGCCAGCAGCCTTAGAGGGGGTCTGGAGACCCAGTACTTC.

This clonotype came up many times. This rearrangement joins TRBV3-1 to TRBJ1-2; D not certain. The CDR3 is made up of 13 amino acids. Germline CDR1 and CDR2: LGHDT and YNNKEL (reference sequence). The V end lost 1 base, the J end lost 4 bases, and 7 bases lay between the germline ends. The CDR3 loop reads CASSQGSVYGYTF. The CDR3 DNA reads as TGTGCCAGCAGCCAAGGGTCCGTCTATGGCTACACCTTC. The full variable domain, rest sourced from reference TRBV3-1 and TRBJ1-2, is DTAVSQTPKYLVTQMGNDKSIKCEQNLGHDTMYWYKQDSKKFLKIMFSYNNKELIINETVPNRFSPKSPDKAHLNLHINSLELGDSAVYFCASSQGSVYGYTFGSGTRLTVV.

V is TRBV29-1 and J is TRBJ2-3, with D unclear. CDR3 size: 14 residues. With 6 bases removed from V and 0 bases from J, the gap between germline ends came to 13 bases. Germline V gene data show CDR1 as SQVTM and CDR2 as ANQGSEA. The CDR3 bases are TGCAGCGTGGCAGAGTCGACTAGCACAGATACGCAGTATTTT. Its translation is CSVAESTSTDTQYF.

The gene calls are TRBV20-1 and TRBJ1-2; D is uncertain. CDR1 and CDR2 from the germline V gene are DFQATT and SNEGSKA (reference sequence). The CDR3 has 11 residues. CDR3 sequence reads: CSADGNYGYTF. As DNA, the CDR3 is TGCAGCGCGGACGGAAACTATGGCTACACCTTC.

In this sample, this clonotype turned up many times. This sequence joins TRBV7-9 and TRBJ1-5; 9 bases line up with TRBD1. CDR3 size: 17 residues. Unmatched junction bases numbered 8, after V lost 5 bases and J lost 0 bases. The germline V gene encodes CDR1 SEHNR and CDR2 FQNEAQ (reference sequence). CDR3 in DNA: TGTGCCAGCAGCCCCGGCCGGACAGGGGTTAGCAATCAGCCCCAGCATTTT. Protein product: CASSPGRTGVSNQPQHF.

This chain connects TRBV2 to TRBJ1-2; D unresolved. The CDR3 contains 14 residues. The germline gives CDR1 SNHLY, CDR2 FYNNEI. Trimming shortened V by 5 bases and J by 4 bases, and 14 bases separated the two germline ends. The CDR3 nucleotides read TGTGCCAGCAGTCCGAGTAGGAGTGCCTATGGCTACACCTTC. It yields the protein CASSPSRSAYGYTF.

The rearrangement uses TRBV7-9 and TRBJ1-2; no clear D gene. Trimming cost V 0 bases and J 0 bases, with 8 bases left between them. CDR1 is SEHNR and CDR2 is FQNEAQ in the germline V gene (reference sequence). The CDR3 is 15 residues long. The CDR3 here is CASSLAPAANYGYTF. DNA for the CDR3: TGTGCCAGCAGCTTAGCACCAGCAGCTAACTATGGCTACACCTTC.

This clonotype was seen many times. This chain links TRBV7-2 with TRBJ1-2; possible D gene TRBD1, 5 bases. Germline CDR1 and CDR2: SGHTA and FQGNSA. Trimming left V 3 bases short and J 8 bases short, with 16 bases between. The CDR3 length is 14 residues. The CDR3 loop is CASSFRDARRGYTF. CDR3 bases: TGTGCCAGCAGCTTTCGGGACGCAAGGCGCGGCTACACCTTC.

This chain links TRBV12-3 or TRBV12-4 with TRBJ2-5; D is perhaps TRBD2 (6 bases). The CDR3 totals 11 residues. V lost 5 bases and J 9 bases, leaving 10 bases between the germline ends. CDR3 region: CASSPPGAQYF. In DNA, the CDR3 is TGTGCCAGCAGTCCCCCGGGGGCCCAGTACTTC.

This clonotype was recorded a few times. The rearrangement links TRBV29-1 to TRBJ1-1; 10 bases are shared with TRBD1. CDR3 length: 14 residues. Germline V CDR1 and CDR2: SQVTM, ANQGSEA. Trimming removed 8 bases from V and 4 bases from J; junction bases left unmatched: 10. DNA for the CDR3: TGCAGCACCCGACAGGGGGCAAGGAGCACTGAAGCTTTCTTT. Encoded protein: CSTRQGARSTEAFF.

This clonotype was found many times. The CDR3 DNA reads as TGTGCCAGCAGTTTATCGACAGGGGACGGCTACACCTTC. Translation gives CASSLSTGDGYTF. The gene calls are TRBV28 and TRBJ1-2; 8 nucleotides align to TRBD1. The V and J ends lost 1 base and 8 bases, in that order; junction bases with no gene match: 3. The CDR3 consists of 13 residues. Germline CDR1 and CDR2: MDHEN and SYDVKM.

The chain links TRBV9 to TRBJ2-5; unclear D gene. Germline CDR1 is SGDLS and CDR2 is YYNGEE. The CDR3 is 12 amino acids. V was shortened by 5 bases and J by 2 bases, with 7 bases between the two germline ends. This CDR3 reads CASRVRQETQYF. CDR3 nucleotides: TGTGCCAGCAGGGTCCGGCAAGAGACCCAGTACTTC.

This clonotype was detected ten times or more. The chain recombines TRBV29-1 with TRBJ2-7, with TRBD1 matching over 7 bases. Germline V lookup: CDR1 SQVTM, CDR2 ANQGSEA. CDR3 length: 13 residues. Trimming at V came to 4 bases and at J to 1 base, leaving 4 bases not matched to a gene. The CDR3 spells CSVATGRSYEQYF. CDR3 in DNA: TGCAGCGTTGCGACAGGGAGATCCTACGAGCAGTACTTC.

This rearrangement joins TRBV2 to TRBJ2-7; D remains ambiguous. The CDR3 extends over 13 amino acids. V was pared by 6 bases and J by 5 bases, with 14 bases between. Looked up from germline, CDR1 is SNHLY and CDR2 is FYNNEI. The CDR3 DNA follows: TGTGCCAGCAGCCTTTGGAGTGGCCACGAGCAGTACTTC. Protein: CASSLWSGHEQYF.

This clonotype was recorded many times. The rearrangement joins TRBV20-1 to TRBJ2-7, with D maybe TRBD2 (6 bases). CDR1 DFQATT and CDR2 SNEGSKA come from the germline V gene (reference sequence). V was shortened by 0 bases and J by 0 bases, with 18 bases between the two germline ends. The CDR3 runs to 17 residues. The CDR3 bases are TGCAGTGCTAGAGAGTTTAAAGGGAGGTTTGGCTCCTACGAGCAGTACTTC. Protein: CSAREFKGRFGSYEQYF.

The J gene is TRBJ1-3, the V gene TRBV15, with a possible D match to TRBD1 (6 bases). V was clipped by 0 bases and J by 11 bases, with 11 bases between them. CDR3 size: 13 residues. Germline CDR1 reads LNHNV; CDR2 reads YYDKDF (reference sequence). The CDR3 spells CATSRDRTDPIYF. The CDR3 region has the DNA TGTGCCACCAGCAGAGATAGGACAGATCCCATATATTTT.

This clonotype was counted only a few times. The CDR3 is CASILPWSYEQYF. As DNA, the CDR3 is TGTGCCAGCATCCTCCCCTGGTCCTACGAGCAGTACTTC. This chain joins TRBV2 and TRBJ2-7; D gene unclear. This CDR3 has 13 residues. The ends were cut back, 7 bases at V and 1 base at J, with 11 bases in the middle. CDR1 and CDR2 from the germline V gene are SNHLY and FYNNEI.

This clonotype appeared many times. The chain combines TRBV5-1 with TRBJ2-5; D possibly corresponds to TRBD1 (5 bases). CDR3 length: 18 amino acids. V lost 0 bases and J lost 0, with 18 bases in between. In germline, CDR1 is SGHRS, CDR2 YFSETQ. The CDR3, as DNA: TGCGCCAGCAGCTTGGCCGGTTTAGGGGCGACTCACCAAGAGACCCAGTACTTC. Its translation is CASSLAGLGATHQETQYF.

Written as DNA, the CDR3 is TGCGCCAGCAGTCCGGAGGGACGGGGAGTGGCCCAGCATTTT. This translates into CASSPEGRGVAQHF. V is TRBV10-2 and J is TRBJ1-5, with D possibly TRBD1 on 5 matching bases. The CDR3 length is 14 residues. Germline assignment: CDR1 WSHSY and CDR2 SAAADI. Trimming left V 5 bases short and J 11 bases short, with 19 bases between.

This clonotype was recorded at least ten times. The rearrangement joins TRBV20-1 to TRBJ1-6; tentative D call: TRBD1 (5 bases). CDR3 size: 12 residues. Trimming removed 3 bases from V and 12 bases from J, with 12 bases in between. In germline, CDR1 is DFQATT, CDR2 SNEGSKA (reference sequence). The DNA of the CDR3 is TGCAGTGCTAGGTCAGGGCACGGACCCCTCCACTTT. This translates into CSARSGHGPLHF.

The J gene is TRBJ1-1, the V gene TRBV20-1; D is ambiguous. From germline, CDR1 is DFQATT and CDR2 SNEGSKA (reference sequence). CDR3 length equals 14 residues. V was pared by 0 bases and J by 1 base, with 9 bases between. The CDR3 DNA reads TGCAGTGCTAGAGATAGGAGGTGGAACACTGAAGCTTTCTTT. Translating it yields CSARDRRWNTEAFF.

V usage is TRBV7-2 and J usage is TRBJ1-3; a weak D match, TRBD1 (5 bases). CDR1 and CDR2 (germline): SGHTA, FQGNSA. V lost 5 bases and J 11 bases, leaving 13 bases between the germline ends. The CDR3 sequence is 12 residues long. In DNA form, the CDR3 reads TGTGCCAGCAGCCACACCCCGGGGGCCATATATTTT. Translated, it gives CASSHTPGAIYF.